This T cell receptor beta chain comes out of a study of graft-versus-host responses after intestinal transplantation. Study in general: The recipients all started with anti-thymocyte globulin induction and then took tacrolimus and steroids for approximately 3 years.

The CDR3 covers 15 residues. CDR1 and CDR2 (germline): SGHNT, YYREEE (reference sequence). V shed 4 bases and J 4 bases; nucleotides not matched to a gene: 10. Produced via immunoSEQ multiplex PCR; TCRdb's table is partial and in-frame only. In the table there are some 45,000 clones, around 90% of which are singletons. The sequencing here drew on PBMCs, taken 524 days after transplant. This TCR was sampled from a human patient who received an intestinal transplant, so some T cells may come from the graft donor. The chain joins TRBV5-4 to TRBJ2-5; 7 nucleotides match TRBD2. The CDR3 DNA follows: TGTGCCAGCAGCGAGACTAGCCAACGGGGAGAGACCCAGTACTTC. It specifies CASSETSQRGETQYF. Variable domain in full (rest from reference TRBV5-4 and TRBJ2-5): ETGVTQSPTHLIKTRGQQVTLRCSSQSGHNTVSWYQQALGQGPQFIFQYYREEENGRGNFPPRFSGLQFPNYSSELNVNALELDDSALYLCASSETSQRGETQYFGPGTRLLVL.